This T cell receptor beta chain was obtained from a study of OX40 agonist ivuxolimab in advanced cancers. The overall study: Each patient was given ivuxolimab into a vein every 2 weeks, at 0.01 to 10 mg/kg. Patients treated during dose escalation were battling hepatocellular carcinoma, melanoma, renal cell or head and neck cancer. Study results and limitations: At doses 0.1 to 3.0 mg/kg, CD4+ and CD8+ clones expanded.

Measured with immunoSEQ multiplex PCR; TCRdb has only the in-frame clones, and not every one. The sample has over 90,000 clones; approximately 84% are singletons. This clone was counted once. What it binds is not known. This receptor was obtained from an adult with an advanced solid tumor such as melanoma, head and neck, liver or kidney cancer. This sample comprised CD4+ or CD8+ T cells sorted from blood, obtained in a trial of the OX40 agonist ivuxolimab.

This CDR3 reads CAWSRDAGYGYTF. In nucleotides, the CDR3 is TGTGCCTGGAGTCGGGACGCTGGCTATGGCTACACCTTC. This chain uses TRBV30 with TRBJ1-2, with a weak D call TRBD1 (5 bases). The V gene lost 2 bases and the J gene lost 4 bases, with 11 bases spanning the gap. CDR3 size: 13 residues. Per germline, CDR1 GTSNPN and CDR2 SVGIG (reference sequence).